This TCR beta chain was sequenced for a study of blood T cell repertoires in COVID-19. Across the study: Some COVID-19 samples were acute and others convalescent; all came from the United States, Italy and Spain.

Authors' methods: Amplification of reference gene primers provided the estimated nucleated cell counts. Method: immunoSEQ multiplex PCR; TCRdb's copy keeps in-frame clones and lacks some. V and J calls plus clone size are reproduced from that table; the DNA served to infer D and trimming. This sample has roughly 200,000 clones, with 70% to 90% found just once. The CDR3 covers 15 residues. Trimming removed 0 bases at V and 5 bases at J, with 13 bases between. CDR1 and CDR2 from the germline V gene are LNHDA and SQIVND (reference sequence). The J gene is TRBJ1-1, the V gene TRBV19; D call uncertain. The source of this sequence is a man aged 40-49 years with active or convalescent COVID-19. Material for sequencing was peripheral blood. Written as DNA, the CDR3 is TGTGCCAGTAGTATAGAGGCCACCAGAGGGACTGAAGCTTTCTTT. Its protein product is CASSIEATRGTEAFF.